This T cell receptor (beta chain) was retrieved from a study of OX40 agonist ivuxolimab in advanced cancers. Whole-study findings and limits: At doses 0.1 to 3.0 mg/kg, CD4+ and CD8+ clones expanded. Among the nonresponders, some also had low normalized T-cell clonal expansion.

TCRdb's table, derived via immunoSEQ multiplex PCR, lists solely in-frame clones and lacks some. This sample has about 32,000 clones, with approximately 80% found just once. With respect to this clone: Its specificity is unknown.

Germline CDR1 reads SGHNT; CDR2 reads YENEEA. CDR3 size: 16 residues. V was pared by 5 bases and J by 2 bases, with 8 bases of the junction left unmatched. The source was CD4+ or CD8+ T cells sorted from blood, collected in a trial of the OX40 agonist ivuxolimab. The clonotype comes from an adult with an advanced solid tumor such as melanoma, head and neck, liver or kidney cancer. This rearrangement joins TRBV11-3 to TRBJ2-7, with 11 positions matching TRBD2. The CDR3 here is CASSVRSGGAPYEQYF. The CDR3 DNA sequence: TGTGCCAGCAGCGTTCGTAGCGGGGGGGCCCCCTACGAGCAGTACTTC.